This T cell receptor (beta chain) was recovered during a study of shared clonotypes between healthy human individuals. This clone was recorded only once. In the naive CD8 group, cells lacked CD45RO and were positively selected for CCR7, so terminally differentiated effector memory CD45RA+ cells were left out. The donor cohort consisted entirely of Caucasian adults residing in Nashville, Tennessee. This table comes from immunoSEQ multiplex PCR, and its TCRdb copy is limited to in-frame clones, with some not included. Altogether some 2,100,000 clones are present, 90% to 95% being singletons, with the ten largest covering around 1.7%. Sequencing was done on a sample of naive CD8+ T cells from PBMCs. The receptor was derived from a man younger than 35 in good health. Some clones in this sample may be carry-over from other donors' samples.

CDR3 bases: TGTGCCAGCAGGGGGGGACTAGCGGCTAGCACAGATACGCAGTATTTT. It yields the protein CASRGGLAASTDTQYF. The chain joins TRBV13 to TRBJ2-3; 11 bases fit TRBD2. Germline V gene sequence: CDR1 PRHDT, CDR2 FYEKMQ (reference sequence). After removal of 6 bases from V and 0 bases from J, the junction contained 5 bases not matched to a gene. The CDR3 spans 16 residues.